This T cell receptor beta chain was profiled in a study of T cell changes during pregnancy in multiple sclerosis. With 2 bases removed from V and 7 bases from J, the gap between germline ends came to 13 bases. Germline V gene lookup returns CDR1 SGHKS and CDR2 YYEKEE (reference sequence). The CDR3 extends over 13 amino acids. Sequencing was performed with immunoSEQ multiplex PCR; in TCRdb, only in-frame clones are kept and a portion is missing. The sample records about 57,000 clones, 90% being singletons. This TCR was sampled from a female donor in good health, enrolled as a control in a pregnancy study. The rearrangement uses TRBV5-5 and TRBJ2-7; a weak D match, TRBD1 (6 bases). Sequences were derived from peripheral blood, sampled in the first trimester of pregnancy. CDR3 amino acids: CASSLMGAEEQYF. The CDR3 bases are TGTGCCAGCAGCTTAATGGGGGCGGAAGAGCAGTACTTC.